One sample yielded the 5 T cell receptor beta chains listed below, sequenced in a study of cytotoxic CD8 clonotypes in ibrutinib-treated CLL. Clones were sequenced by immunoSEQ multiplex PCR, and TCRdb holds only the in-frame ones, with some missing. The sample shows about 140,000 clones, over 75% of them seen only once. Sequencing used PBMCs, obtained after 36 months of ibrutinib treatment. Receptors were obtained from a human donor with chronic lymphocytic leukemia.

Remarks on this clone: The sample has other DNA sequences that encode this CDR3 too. The CDR3 bases are TGTGCCAGCACCCCTTGGGTCTCTGGAAACACCATATATTTT. It is translated as CASTPWVSGNTIYF. The chain carries TRBV7-2 and TRBJ1-3; D unresolved. The V gene's germline CDR1 is SGHTA and CDR2 FQGNSA. The V and J ends lost 7 bases and 0 bases respectively, with 10 bases between them. The length of the CDR3 is 14 residues.

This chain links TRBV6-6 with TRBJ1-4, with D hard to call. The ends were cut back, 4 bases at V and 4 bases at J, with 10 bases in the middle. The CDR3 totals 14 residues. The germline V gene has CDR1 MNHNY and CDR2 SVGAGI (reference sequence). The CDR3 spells CASSSRIFNEKLFF. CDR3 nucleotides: TGTGCCAGCAGTTCCCGTATATTTAATGAAAAACTGTTTTTT.

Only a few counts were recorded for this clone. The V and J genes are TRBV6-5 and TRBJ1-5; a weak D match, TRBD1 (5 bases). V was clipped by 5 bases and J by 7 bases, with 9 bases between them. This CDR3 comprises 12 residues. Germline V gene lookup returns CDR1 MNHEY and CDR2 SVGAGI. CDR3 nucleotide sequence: TGTGCCAGCAGTGAAGGGGACCAGCCCCAGCATTTT. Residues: CASSEGDQPQHF.

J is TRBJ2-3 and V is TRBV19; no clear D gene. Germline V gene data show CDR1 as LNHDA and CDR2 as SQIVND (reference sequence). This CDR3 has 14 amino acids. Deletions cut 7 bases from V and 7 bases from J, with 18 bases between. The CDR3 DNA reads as TGTGCCAGTACCCCGGGTCAGGTCCGATATACGCAGTATTTT. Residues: CASTPGQVRYTQYF.

DNA for the CDR3: TGTGCCAGCAGCCAAGTGGCGGAGATCTCTGGAAACACCATATATTTT. This gives the protein CASSQVAEISGNTIYF. The chain combines TRBV4-2 with TRBJ1-3; D not certain. V gave up 1 base and J gave up 0 bases, with 10 bases separating them. CDR3 length: 16 amino acids. CDR1 and CDR2 (germline): LGHNA, YNFKEQ.